This T cell receptor beta chain was sequenced during a study of blood T cell repertoires in COVID-19. Study-level information: The origin of the acute and convalescent COVID-19 samples was the United States, Italy and Spain.

Authors' data handling: Amplifying reference gene primers gave estimates of nucleated cell counts. Generated by immunoSEQ multiplex PCR, the TCRdb table keeps only in-frame clones and is missing some. V, J and clone size derive from that table, while D and trimming were established from the DNA sequence. The sample yields 280,000 or so clones, around 85% seen once. The sequence derives from a woman aged 25-40 years who had recovered from COVID-19. Sequenced sample: peripheral blood.

For the CDR3, the DNA is TGTGCCAGTAGAAGCCGGACTTTTTACATTCAGTACTTC. Its protein is CASRSRTFYIQYF. The V and J genes are TRBV19 and TRBJ2-4, with D maybe TRBD2 (5 bases). Germline values: CDR1 LNHDA, CDR2 SQIVND (reference sequence). V was clipped by 6 bases and J by 8 bases, with 14 bases between them. The CDR3 runs to 13 residues. Together with reference TRBV19 and TRBJ2-4, the CDR3 gives the full variable domain: DGGITQSPKYLFRKEGQNVTLSCEQNLNHDAMYWYRQDPGQGLRLIYYSQIVNDFQKGDIAEGYSVSREKKESFPLTVTSAQKNPTAFYLCASRSRTFYIQYFGAGTRLSVL.